Listed here are 20 T cell receptor beta chains from one sample, sequenced in a study of shared clonotypes between healthy human individuals. Some clones are missing from TCRdb's copy, which holds only in-frame ones; the method was immunoSEQ multiplex PCR. The sample has some 1,900,000 clones, about 94% seen once. Naive CD8 isolation took CD45RO-negative cells positively selected for CCR7 and excluded terminally differentiated effector memory CD45RA+ cells. The sample was naive CD8+ T cells sorted from blood. Receptors originate from a man aged 18 to 29 in good health.

This clone was recorded only once. V gene TRBV5-8 combines with J gene TRBJ2-3; TRBD2 might be the D (6 bases). V lost 2 bases and J 4 bases, leaving 11 bases between the germline ends. There are 14 residues in the CDR3. In germline, CDR1 is SGHTS, CDR2 YDEGEE. CDR3 loop: CASSFWGESDTQYF. The CDR3 nucleotides read TGTGCCAGCAGCTTCTGGGGGGAATCAGATACGCAGTATTTT.

The chain links TRBV28 to TRBJ2-3; perhaps D is TRBD1 or TRBD2 (6 bases each). Trimming removed 1 base at V and 2 bases at J, with 10 bases between. CDR3 length: 15 residues. Germline V gives CDR1 MDHEN, CDR2 SYDVKM. CDR3 nucleotides: TGTGCCAGCAGTTTATACCGGGGGCTCACAGATACGCAGTATTTT. It yields the protein CASSLYRGLTDTQYF. Based on the CDR3 plus reference TRBV28 and TRBJ2-3, the full variable domain is DVKVTQSSRYLVKRTGEKVFLECVQDMDHENMFWYRQDPGLGLRLIYFSYDVKMKEKGDIPEGYSVSREKKERFSLILESASTNQTSMYLCASSLYRGLTDTQYFGPGTRLTVL.

This sequence joins TRBV28 and TRBJ1-5, with D hard to call. Germline V lookup: CDR1 MDHEN, CDR2 SYDVKM. With 3 bases removed from V and 4 bases from J, the gap between germline ends came to 10 bases. The CDR3 consists of 14 residues. The CDR3 bases are TGTGCCAGCAGTTTTCGGGGAACAAATCAGCCCCAGCATTTT. Protein sequence: CASSFRGTNQPQHF.

In its sample, this clone was seen once. The rearrangement uses TRBV5-1 and TRBJ2-3; D uncertain. This CDR3 contains 16 residues. V lost 8 bases and J lost 2, with 21 bases in between. Germline loops: CDR1 SGHRS, CDR2 YFSETQ. CDR3 amino acids: CASAPTPGHHTDTQYF. The CDR3 coding sequence is TGCGCCAGTGCCCCTACACCGGGCCACCACACAGATACGCAGTATTTT.

V usage is TRBV7-2 and J usage is TRBJ2-5; D could derive from TRBD1 or TRBD2 (5 bases each). Deletions cut 2 bases from V and 0 bases from J, with 10 bases between. The CDR3 spans 15 residues. The germline V gene encodes CDR1 SGHTA and CDR2 FQGNSA. CDR3: CASSLPGTDQETQYF. The CDR3 nucleotides are TGTGCCAGCAGCTTACCGGGGACGGACCAAGAGACCCAGTACTTC. The full variable domain, in which reference TRBV7-2 and TRBJ2-5 provide the parts outside the CDR3, is GAGVSQSPSNKVTEKGKDVELRCDPISGHTALYWYRQSLGQGLEFLIYFQGNSAPDKSGLPSDRFSAERTGGSVSTLTIQRTQQEDSAVYLCASSLPGTDQETQYFGPGTRLLVL.

The chain employs TRBV7-9 and TRBJ2-5, with D perhaps matching TRBD1 (5 bases). Germline V gene data show CDR1 as SEHNR and CDR2 as FQNEAQ (reference sequence). The V gene lost 1 base and the J gene lost 3 bases, with 21 bases spanning the gap. This CDR3 comprises 18 residues. CDR3 sequence (DNA): TGTGCCAGCAGCTTAGGGTCCTTTGGGCAGGGCGTAGAAGAGACCCAGTACTTC. Protein: CASSLGSFGQGVEETQYF.

The chain recombines TRBV2 with TRBJ1-5; no definite D call. V was clipped by 5 bases and J by 0 bases, with 11 bases between them. This CDR3 has 15 amino acids. Germline V gene sequence: CDR1 SNHLY, CDR2 FYNNEI. CDR3: CASSTQDYSNQPQHF. CDR3 coding DNA: TGTGCCAGCAGTACTCAGGATTATAGCAATCAGCCCCAGCATTTT.

This chain joins TRBV27 and TRBJ2-2, with 10 bases aligning to TRBD2. Germline V lookup: CDR1 MNHEY, CDR2 SMNVEV (reference sequence). CDR3 length equals 17 residues. The V segment lost 1 base and the J segment 5 bases; nucleotides outside the gene matches: 7. The CDR3 coding sequence is TGTGCCAGCAGTTTATATATAGCGGGAGGACCAACCGGGGAGCTGTTTTTT. Translated: CASSLYIAGGPTGELFF.

V gene TRBV11-2 combines with J gene TRBJ1-1; TRBD1 matches 9 bases. J lost 4 bases, V lost 1 base, and 10 bases had no gene match. CDR1 is SGHAT and CDR2 is FQNNGV in the germline V gene. The CDR3 totals 17 residues. The CDR3 spells CASSLGRTGATVTEAFF. Written as DNA, the CDR3 is TGTGCCAGCAGCTTAGGGCGGACAGGGGCAACCGTCACTGAAGCTTTCTTT.

This clone was seen once. V gene TRBV7-9 combines with J gene TRBJ2-1; the match to TRBD2 covers 10 bases. Germline values: CDR1 SEHNR, CDR2 FQNEAQ (reference sequence). The V gene end was trimmed by 5 bases and the J gene end by 9 bases; junction bases not matched to a gene: 10. The CDR3 consists of 15 residues. CDR3 coding DNA: TGTGCCAGCAGCCCTCCCAGCGGGGGGGCTGCTGAGCAGTTCTTC. As protein: CASSPPSGGAAEQFF.

This clone was seen just once. Distinct nucleotide sequences in the sample also encode this CDR3. DNA for the CDR3: TGTGCCAGCAGTTCCCGGGACACTGAAGCTTTCTTT. As protein: CASSSRDTEAFF. The chain combines TRBV27 with TRBJ1-1; D call uncertain. The CDR3 sequence is 12 residues long. The germline V and J ends were trimmed by 4 bases and 3 bases, with 6 bases remaining between them. Germline V gene data show CDR1 as MNHEY and CDR2 as SMNVEV (reference sequence).

Here the CDR3 DNA reads TGTGCCAGCAGACAGGGTTGGACTGAAGCTTTCTTT. Residues: CASRQGWTEAFF. The gene calls are TRBV27 and TRBJ1-1; TRBD1 is a possible D gene (6 bases). Germline V CDR1 and CDR2: MNHEY, SMNVEV (reference sequence). This CDR3 contains 12 residues. Trimming removed 6 bases from V and 5 bases from J, with 10 bases in between.

The V and J genes are TRBV7-6 and TRBJ2-7; D gene unclear. This CDR3 contains 14 residues. Germline CDR1 SGHVS, CDR2 FNYEAQ. With 0 bases removed from V and 7 bases from J, the gap between germline ends came to 13 bases. CDR3 region: CASSLAPEWGEQYF. CDR3 DNA: TGTGCCAGCAGCTTAGCCCCCGAATGGGGAGAGCAGTACTTC.

The chain has TRBV4-1 and TRBJ2-1, with 9 bases aligning to TRBD1. V trimming: 0 bases; J trimming: 0 bases; junction bases outside the gene matches: 12. The CDR3 is 20 amino acids. CDR1 is MGHRA and CDR2 is YSYEKL in the germline V gene. The CDR3 region is CASSQDFGTGWSYSYNEQFF. The CDR3 region has the DNA TGCGCCAGCAGCCAAGATTTTGGGACAGGGTGGTCGTACTCCTACAATGAGCAGTTCTTC.

With regard to this clone: Other DNA sequences in this specimen translate into the identical CDR3. V is TRBV27 and J is TRBJ2-5; D gene ambiguous. The CDR3 runs 13 residues. The germline gives CDR1 MNHEY, CDR2 SMNVEV (reference sequence). The ends were cut back, 2 bases at V and 2 bases at J, with 6 bases in the middle. Here the CDR3 reads CASSLRAQETQYF. In nucleotides, the CDR3 is TGTGCCAGCAGTTTAAGAGCGCAAGAGACCCAGTACTTC.

The chain is built from TRBV4-1 and TRBJ2-7; D is perhaps TRBD1 (6 bases). The CDR3 consists of 18 residues. Germline-derived CDR1 and CDR2 are MGHRA and YSYEKL. Deletions cut 0 bases from V and 1 base from J, with 19 bases between. Here the CDR3 reads CASSQEPAGTTISYEQYF. CDR3 in DNA: TGCGCCAGCAGCCAAGAGCCAGCCGGGACAACCATTTCCTACGAGCAGTACTTC.

The genes are TRBV13 and TRBJ1-1; 9 bases map to TRBD1. With V trimmed by 4 bases and J by 5 bases, 14 bases remained unmatched. CDR3 size: 17 residues. Germline V CDR1 and CDR2: PRHDT, FYEKMQ (reference sequence). CDR3 sequence: CASSSGSNRDRVTEAFF. CDR3 in DNA: TGTGCCAGCAGCTCCGGCTCCAACCGGGACAGGGTAACTGAAGCTTTCTTT.

CDR3: CASSQGLALSQETQYF. CDR3 nucleotides: TGCGCCAGCAGCCAAGGACTAGCACTTTCACAAGAGACCCAGTACTTC. This sequence joins TRBV4-1 and TRBJ2-5; 7 nucleotides line up with TRBD2. Germline CDR1 reads MGHRA; CDR2 reads YSYEKL. CDR3 length: 16 residues. J was trimmed by 2 bases and V by 1 base; bases with no gene match: 7.

The chain is built from TRBV6-5 and TRBJ2-5; D is unresolved. This CDR3 spans 14 amino acids. The germline V gene has CDR1 MNHEY and CDR2 SVGAGI. Deletions cut 7 bases from V and 3 bases from J, with 15 bases between. The CDR3 is CASTPSDTKETQYF. The CDR3 nucleotides are TGTGCCAGCACCCCCTCCGACACCAAAGAGACCCAGTACTTC.

J is TRBJ2-1 and V is TRBV5-4; 10 bases are a match to TRBD1. Germline loops: CDR1 SGHNT, CDR2 YYREEE (reference sequence). With 3 bases clipped from V and 8 bases from J, the junction kept 2 bases outside the gene matches. CDR3 length equals 13 residues. CDR3 region: CASSWDRGHEQFF. The CDR3 DNA is TGTGCCAGCAGCTGGGACAGGGGCCATGAGCAGTTCTTC. Full variable domain (rest looked up from reference TRBV5-4 and TRBJ2-1): ETGVTQSPTHLIKTRGQQVTLRCSSQSGHNTVSWYQQALGQGPQFIFQYYREEENGRGNFPPRFSGLQFPNYSSELNVNALELDDSALYLCASSWDRGHEQFFGPGTRLTVL.